This T cell receptor (beta chain) appears in the sequencing data of a study of cytomegalovirus exposure and HLA in healthy donors. Study summary: Some 85 million unique TCRs, all from HLA-typed donors, were included in an early release of the data.

The ends were cut back, 4 bases at V and 10 bases at J, with 26 bases in the middle. CDR1 and CDR2 (germline): SGHDT, YYEEEE. The CDR3 is 16 amino acids. Worth noting for this clone: Its target is not known.

Whole-study results and caveats: It was shown in a later analysis that HLA-associated TCR beta chains were more clonally expanded than other, equally common chains. Within the data, a cluster of highly shared sequence variants was likely a sequencing artifact.

PCR used 60 Vbeta primers and 13 Jbeta primers. Method: immunoSEQ multiplex PCR; TCRdb's copy keeps in-frame clones and lacks some. This sample has around 150,000 clones, with roughly 85% found just once. The chain uses TRBV5-6 and TRBJ1-2; D is undetermined. Material: PBMCs. This clonotype was sampled from a woman aged 25 to 39 in good health and CMV-seronegative. Here the CDR3 reads CASSARLYQVEMPYTF. CDR3 DNA: TGTGCCAGCAGCGCCCGGCTTTATCAGGTCGAAATGCCCTACACCTTC.